These 3 T cell receptor beta chains share one sample of origin, sequenced in a study of cytomegalovirus exposure and HLA in healthy donors (dated by TCRdb to 2016 to 2017). Libraries were constructed by the immunoSEQ multiplex PCR assay. For the multiplex PCR, a mixture combining 60 forward primers for TCR Vbeta segments and 13 reverse primers for TCR Jbeta segments was used. The source is immuneACCESS, and TCRdb retained only in-frame sequences with V and J called. Part of the clones is not carried over; for the studies checked, unresolved V genes explain less than half of this, and the remainder is unexplained. Here the sample has about 130,000 clones; around three quarters occur a single time. The biggest ten clones account for over 2.5% of the sample. Sequenced: PBMCs. These TCRs come from a woman aged 50 to 60 in good health and CMV-seronegative.

The sample holds a few counts of this clone. The junction and the germline gene differ at one end; a read error may be behind it. J is TRBJ2-5 and V is TRBV7-9; TRBD2 agrees at 8 bases. This CDR3 has 15 residues. Germline values: CDR1 SEHNR, CDR2 FQNEAQ (reference sequence). CDR3: CSSSLPGLGGVGQYF. The CDR3 nucleotides read TGTTCCAGCAGCTTACCGGGACTAGGTGGAGTGGGCCAGTACTTC.

The CDR3 reads CASSLALAGKNEQFF. In nucleotides, the CDR3 is TGTGCCAGCAGTTTGGCTCTAGCGGGAAAGAATGAGCAGTTCTTC. The V call is TRBV28, the J call TRBJ2-1, with 9 nucleotides matching TRBD2. This CDR3 has 15 residues. V was clipped by 3 bases and J by 7 bases; unmatched bases: 7. Germline CDR1 and CDR2: MDHEN and SYDVKM.

The V call is TRBV15, the J call TRBJ2-2; D not certain. Germline CDR1 reads LNHNV; CDR2 reads YYDKDF (reference sequence). This CDR3 has 15 amino acids. V gave up 1 base and J gave up 2 bases, with 8 bases separating them. The CDR3 loop reads CATSRAQDNTGELFF. The CDR3 DNA reads as TGTGCCACCAGCAGAGCGCAGGATAACACCGGGGAGCTGTTTTTT.